Listed here are 18 T cell receptor beta chains from one sample, sequenced in a study of T-cell reconstitution after alpha-beta-depleted transplantation in children. Unique molecular identifiers were built into the TCRbeta library. Each CDR3 protein is one row after TCRdb ran MiXCR on the PCR reads. The data show hundreds of thousands of distinct CDR3 sequences, around 12% seen once. Specimen: PBMCs, collected before TCRalphabeta/CD19-depleted stem cell transplant. Every receptor here comes from a girl aged 2-10 years with congenital amegakaryocytic thrombocytopenia, due to receive a stem cell transplant.

The chain combines TRBV28 with TRBJ2-4; weak D call: TRBD2 (6 bases). The CDR3 is 16 residues long. Germline V gives CDR1 MDHEN, CDR2 SYDVKM. V was clipped by 6 bases and J by 0 bases, with 15 bases between them. As DNA, the CDR3 is TGTGCCAGCAGCCTATACCAGGGACTAGCCAAAAACATTCAGTACTTC. Protein sequence: CASSLYQGLAKNIQYF.

This clonotype has more than one count but fewer than ten. V gene TRBV6-1 combines with J gene TRBJ2-1; D perhaps matches TRBD1 (5 bases). Germline V lookup: CDR1 MNHNS, CDR2 SASEGT. This CDR3 is built from 14 residues. Trimming removed 5 bases at V and 8 bases at J, with 16 bases between. CDR3 protein: CASSRRPRGDEQFF. CDR3 nucleotide sequence: TGTGCCAGCAGTCGCCGTCCTAGGGGTGATGAGCAGTTCTTC.

About this clonotype itself: This CDR3 fails to terminate in the conserved phenylalanine or tryptophan, so it likely reflects a read error. This rearrangement joins TRBV3-1 to TRBJ2-5, with D unclear. The CDR3 sequence is 14 residues long. V dropped 0 bases and J dropped 5 bases, with 10 bases sitting between them. Germline loops: CDR1 LGHDT, CDR2 YNNKEL (reference sequence). CDR3 in amino acids: CASSQEASRETQYL. As DNA, the CDR3 is TGTGCCAGCAGCCAAGAAGCCAGCAGGGAGACCCAGTACTTA.

This clonotype was found a few times. This chain links TRBV28 with TRBJ2-7; D might be TRBD2 (6 bases). Trimming removed 6 bases from V and 4 bases from J, with 19 bases in between. The CDR3 loop spans 15 amino acids. Germline assignment: CDR1 MDHEN and CDR2 SYDVKM. This CDR3 reads CASRGDRSSVYEQYF. In nucleotides, the CDR3 is TGTGCCAGCAGGGGCGATCGGTCTAGCGTTTACGAGCAGTACTTC.

The chain employs TRBV7-8 and TRBJ1-1; D may be TRBD1 (5 bases). Trimming pared 1 base from V and 0 bases from J, leaving 9 bases between. Germline V gene sequence: CDR1 SGHVS, CDR2 FQNEAQ. This CDR3 has 15 residues. The DNA for the CDR3 is TGTGCCAGCAGCTTAGATACAGGCTTGAACACTGAAGCTTTCTTT. Translated: CASSLDTGLNTEAFF.

As concerns this clonotype: Mismatch with germline at one junction end may stem from a read error. CDR3 coding DNA: TGCTGTGCTAGAGATCAATTGATCAGGGGGTCGGACTATGGCTACACCTTC. This sequence encodes CCARDQLIRGSDYGYTF. The genes are TRBV20-1 and TRBJ1-2; 7 bases agree with TRBD1. This CDR3 is 17 amino acids long. Germline assignment: CDR1 DFQATT and CDR2 SNEGSKA (reference sequence).

This clonotype was detected a few times. V gene TRBV2 combines with J gene TRBJ2-1, with 10 bases matching TRBD2. V was clipped by 1 base and J by 8 bases; unmatched bases: 8. The CDR3 has 16 amino acids. Germline V gives CDR1 SNHLY, CDR2 FYNNEI. CDR3 in DNA: TGTGCCAGCAGTGAAGGGTCTAGCGGGAGAACCTATGAGCAGTTCTTC. Translated, it gives CASSEGSSGRTYEQFF.

This clonotype was detected a few times. The chain links TRBV27 to TRBJ2-5; unclear D gene. V dropped 3 bases and J dropped 5 bases, with 10 bases sitting between them. Germline-derived CDR1 and CDR2 are MNHEY and SMNVEV (reference sequence). CDR3 length: 13 residues. CDR3 residues: CASSFVVGETQYF. The CDR3 DNA sequence: TGTGCCAGCAGTTTTGTTGTCGGGGAGACCCAGTACTTC.

This chain uses TRBV5-1 with TRBJ2-7; no reliable D call. The CDR3 loop spans 14 amino acids. CDR1 and CDR2 from the germline V gene are SGHRS and YFSETQ. Between the trimmed V and J ends, which lost 4 bases and 0 bases, there was a span of 11 bases. Here the CDR3 reads CASSADVYSYEQYF. The CDR3 DNA reads as TGCGCCAGCAGCGCCGACGTTTACTCCTACGAGCAGTACTTC.

This clonotype was detected many times. The rearrangement uses TRBV5-6 and TRBJ2-3; 9 nucleotides match TRBD2. The CDR3 length is 16 residues. J was trimmed by 0 bases and V by 4 bases; bases with no gene match: 6. Germline-derived CDR1 and CDR2 are SGHDT and YYEEEE. The CDR3 spells CASSLTSGPSTDTQYF. As DNA, the CDR3 is TGTGCCAGCAGCCTGACTAGCGGTCCTAGCACAGATACGCAGTATTTT.

The chain couples TRBV5-5 to TRBJ2-3; D is perhaps TRBD1 (7 bases). Trimming removed 4 bases from V and 2 bases from J, with 14 bases in between. The CDR3 totals 15 residues. Germline V lookup: CDR1 SGHKS, CDR2 YYEKEE (reference sequence). The CDR3 loop is CASSGGTVDTDTQYF. The CDR3 region has the DNA TGTGCCAGCAGCGGGGGGACAGTAGACACAGATACGCAGTATTTT.

This clonotype showed up many times. The chain recombines TRBV6-5 with TRBJ2-4; D may be TRBD1 or TRBD2 (5 bases each). Germline CDR1 and CDR2: MNHEY and SVGAGI. CDR3 length: 16 amino acids. V lost 0 bases and J lost 8, with 17 bases in between. CDR3 protein: CASSYSGLTADHIQYF. CDR3 bases: TGTGCCAGCAGTTACTCCGGGTTGACAGCGGACCACATTCAGTACTTC.

The chain carries TRBV2 and TRBJ2-1; a weak D match, TRBD2 (6 bases). Between the trimmed V and J ends, which lost 2 bases and 4 bases, there was a span of 15 bases. CDR3 length: 16 residues. Germline V CDR1 and CDR2: SNHLY, FYNNEI. In DNA form, the CDR3 reads TGTGCCAGCAGTGAAACGGGAGACATTACTTACAATGAGCAGTTCTTC. Amino acid sequence: CASSETGDITYNEQFF.

As concerns this clonotype: A much larger clone lies one base from this, so it may be a read error. The CDR3 reads CCGEYLNTEAFF. CDR3 sequence (DNA): TGCTGTGGTGAATATTTGAACACTGAAGCTTTCTTT. This sequence joins TRBV20-1 and TRBJ1-1; D is ambiguous. The CDR3 has 12 amino acids. In germline, CDR1 is DFQATT, CDR2 SNEGSKA (reference sequence).

This clonotype was counted many times. V gene TRBV28 combines with J gene TRBJ2-3; 12 bases align to TRBD2. CDR1 and CDR2 (germline): MDHEN, SYDVKM. This CDR3 has 17 residues. Losses at the gene ends were 2 bases for V and 1 base for J; bases not matched to a gene: 4. CDR3 region: CASSLLAGGPGTDTQYF. In DNA form, the CDR3 reads TGTGCCAGCAGTTTACTAGCGGGAGGGCCAGGCACAGATACGCAGTATTTT.

This clonotype was seen many times. The genes are TRBV29-1 and TRBJ2-1, with D possibly matching TRBD1 (6 bases). The CDR3 consists of 13 residues. V was trimmed by 4 bases and J by 2 bases, leaving 9 bases between them. Germline loops: CDR1 SQVTM, CDR2 ANQGSEA. CDR3 sequence (DNA): TGCAGCGTTGCCCAGGGGCCCTACAATGAGCAGTTCTTC. Its protein product is CSVAQGPYNEQFF.

This clonotype was seen at least ten times. This sequence joins TRBV5-1 and TRBJ1-1; D perhaps matches TRBD1 (5 bases). The V end lost 3 bases, the J end lost 7 bases, and 10 bases lay between the germline ends. Germline loops: CDR1 SGHRS, CDR2 YFSETQ. The CDR3 covers 12 residues. The CDR3 region is CASSWGRGEAFF. The DNA for the CDR3 is TGCGCCAGCAGCTGGGGAAGGGGTGAAGCTTTCTTT.

The chain combines TRBV29-1 with TRBJ1-5; D ambiguous. The V and J ends lost 1 base and 6 bases respectively, with 10 bases between them. Germline loops: CDR1 SQVTM, CDR2 ANQGSEA. This CDR3 region has 13 residues. As DNA, the CDR3 is TGCAGCGTTGAAGTGGCTCCGGGTCAGCCCCAGCATTTT. As protein: CSVEVAPGQPQHF.